The 14 T cell receptor beta chains below were found in one sample sequenced in a study of blood T cell repertoires in COVID-19. The method was immunoSEQ multiplex PCR; TCRdb's version includes in-frame clones alone and lacks a portion of them. Counted here are approximately 250,000 clones, 80% to 90% occurring once; the ten biggest clones make up roughly 4%. Sequences were obtained from peripheral blood. The receptor source for this set is a man aged 45-65 years with acute or convalescent COVID-19.

This CDR3 reads CASSLGKERVSYEQYF. DNA for the CDR3: TGTGCCAGCAGCTTAGGAAAGGAGCGGGTTTCCTACGAGCAGTACTTC. This chain connects TRBV7-8 to TRBJ2-7; possible D gene TRBD2, 6 bases. From germline, CDR1 is SGHVS and CDR2 FQNEAQ. V lost 1 base to trimming and J lost 1 base, with 14 bases between them. This CDR3 spans 16 amino acids.

V and J are TRBV7-2 and TRBJ2-7; 8 bases line up with TRBD2. CDR1 and CDR2 from the germline V gene are SGHTA and FQGNSA. The CDR3 has 18 amino acids. Germline trimming cut 5 bases from V and 0 bases from J; bases unmatched to any gene: 15. DNA for the CDR3: TGTGCCAGCAGCACCCAACCAGCGGGAGCCCCCCGCTCCTACGAGCAGTACTTC. Amino acids: CASSTQPAGAPRSYEQYF.

The chain has TRBV7-2 and TRBJ2-7; tentative D call: TRBD2 (6 bases). This CDR3 is 14 amino acids long. V was shortened by 6 bases and J by 4 bases, with 16 bases between the two germline ends. CDR1 SGHTA and CDR2 FQGNSA come from the germline V gene. The CDR3 sequence: CASSSLAGSYEQYF. As DNA, the CDR3 is TGTGCCAGCAGTTCCCTAGCCGGGAGTTACGAGCAGTACTTC.

V usage is TRBV27 and J usage is TRBJ1-4; TRBD1 is a possible D gene (5 bases). This CDR3 has 14 residues. The V gene lost 4 bases and the J gene lost 8 bases, with 14 bases spanning the gap. Germline-derived CDR1 and CDR2 are MNHEY and SMNVEV (reference sequence). The CDR3, as DNA: TGTGCCAGCAGTTCCAGGGCTAAGGGAGAAAAACTGTTTTTT. Translation gives CASSSRAKGEKLFF. The entire variable domain, with the rest obtained from reference TRBV27 and TRBJ1-4, is as follows: EAQVTQNPRYLITVTGKKLTVTCSQNMNHEYMSWYRQDPGLGLRQIYYSMNVEVTDKGDVPEGYKVSRKEKRNFPLILESPSPNQTSLYFCASSSRAKGEKLFFGSGTQLSVL.

The chain couples TRBV28 to TRBJ1-2; possibly TRBD1 for D (6 bases). The CDR3 has 13 amino acids. V shed 3 bases and J shed 8 bases, with 13 bases lying between them. Germline V gene data show CDR1 as MDHEN and CDR2 as SYDVKM. CDR3 amino acids: CASSFADRYGYTF. CDR3 nucleotide sequence: TGTGCCAGCAGTTTCGCGGACAGATACGGCTACACCTTC.

Comment on this clone: A read error may produce the germline difference seen at one junction end. V and J are TRBV12-3 or TRBV12-4 and TRBJ1-5, with D perhaps matching TRBD1 (5 bases). The CDR3 spans 11 residues. CDR3 in DNA: TGTGCCAGCAGTTCAACAGGTCCCCTGCATTTT. Residues: CASSSTGPLHF.

This clone was counted once. The rearrangement uses TRBV6-2 or TRBV6-3 and TRBJ2-1, with 9 bases fitting TRBD1. The CDR3 length is 14 residues. Germline V gene lookup returns CDR1 MNHEY and CDR2 SVGEGT. The J segment lost 6 bases and the V segment lost 6 bases, leaving 6 bases of the junction unmatched. The CDR3 region has the DNA TGTGCCAGCAGCTGGGACAGGGAGATCAATGAGCAGTTCTTC. Translating it yields CASSWDREINEQFF.

The V call is TRBV18, the J call TRBJ2-4, with a possible D match to TRBD1 (5 bases). The CDR3 has 13 residues. CDR1 is KGHSH and CDR2 is LQKENI in the germline V gene. The V and J ends lost 4 bases and 1 base respectively, with 5 bases between them. The CDR3 DNA reads as TGTGCCAGCTCACAGGGGGCCAAAAACATTCAGTACTTC. The encoded protein is CASSQGAKNIQYF.

The CDR3, as DNA: TGTGCCACCAGCAGAGGTGGGAGCTCCTACAATGAGCAGTTCTTC. It encodes CATSRGGSSYNEQFF. This sequence joins TRBV15 and TRBJ2-1, with D perhaps matching TRBD2 (5 bases). The V and J ends lost 1 base and 0 bases respectively, with 7 bases between them. The CDR3 contains 15 residues. CDR1 and CDR2 (germline): LNHNV, YYDKDF (reference sequence).

The rearrangement uses TRBV12-3 or TRBV12-4 and TRBJ1-2; perhaps TRBD1 as D (6 bases). There are 13 residues in the CDR3. V was pared by 7 bases and J by 3 bases, with 12 bases between. The CDR3 spells CASTSDRYYGYTF. The CDR3 nucleotides read TGTGCCAGCACCTCAGACAGGTACTATGGCTACACCTTC.

The rearrangement links TRBV27 to TRBJ2-3; possibly TRBD2 for D (6 bases). With 4 bases removed from V and 1 base from J, the gap between germline ends came to 6 bases. CDR3 size: 13 residues. Germline loops: CDR1 MNHEY, CDR2 SMNVEV (reference sequence). The CDR3, as DNA: TGTGCCAGCAGTTGGGGGGGCACAGATACGCAGTATTTT. It yields the protein CASSWGGTDTQYF.

This clone has a single count. This could be a read error, since a much larger clone is one nucleotide away. CDR3: CASKTGENTEAFF. Written as DNA, the CDR3 is TGCGCCAGCAAGACAGGGGAGAACACTGAAGCTTTCTTT. The chain joins TRBV10-1 to TRBJ1-1; the match to TRBD1 covers 8 bases. CDR1 is WNHNN and CDR2 is SYGVQD in the germline V gene (reference sequence). V gave up 7 bases and J gave up 1 base; unmatched junction bases: 2. This CDR3 has 13 residues.

This clone was counted between two and nine times. This chain joins TRBV28 and TRBJ1-2; 8 bases are a match to TRBD1. CDR3 size: 14 residues. V trimming: 6 bases; J trimming: 1 base; junction bases outside the gene matches: 4. Germline CDR1 is MDHEN and CDR2 is SYDVKM. The chain's CDR3 is CASRGTGLNYGYTF. The CDR3 DNA follows: TGTGCCAGCAGGGGGACAGGACTTAACTATGGCTACACCTTC.

This clone has just one count. The chain uses TRBV13 and TRBJ1-2; 8 positions agree with TRBD1. Unmatched junction bases numbered 12, after V lost 4 bases and J lost 5 bases. The length of the CDR3 is 16 residues. Germline CDR1 PRHDT, CDR2 FYEKMQ (reference sequence). In DNA form, the CDR3 reads TGTGCCAGCAGCTCCCTCCCAGGGGGCGCGTGGTATGGCTACACCTTC. Translated: CASSSLPGGAWYGYTF. Drawing the rest from reference TRBV13 and TRBJ1-2, the complete variable domain is AAGVIQSPRHLIKEKRETATLKCYPIPRHDTVYWYQQGPGQDPQFLISFYEKMQSDKGSIPDRFSAQQFSDYHSELNMSSLELGDSALYFCASSSLPGGAWYGYTFGSGTRLTVV.